These 30 T cell receptor beta chains originate from one sample sequenced in a study of identical twins. TCRdb itself ran the 5' RACE reads through MiXCR, one entry per CDR3 protein. The sample consists of around 470,000 distinct CDR3 sequences, over 12% of them appearing once. These records were also assigned to another study, of yellow fever vaccine responses in identical twins.

The sample consisted of CD4+ T cells sorted from blood. The origin of the receptors is a woman aged 18-35 years in good health.

This clonotype was found a few times. The chain couples TRBV12-3 or TRBV12-4 to TRBJ2-3, with D tentatively TRBD2 (5 bases). V lost 5 bases and J lost 4, with 16 bases in between. The length of the CDR3 is 15 residues. The CDR3 DNA follows: TGTGCCAGCAGTCCGGGTCCGGGATCACCAGATACGCAGTATTTT. Residues: CASSPGPGSPDTQYF.

V usage is TRBV5-1 and J usage is TRBJ2-7; possible D gene TRBD1, 6 bases. From germline, CDR1 is SGHRS and CDR2 YFSETQ. The V end was cut by 5 bases, the J end by 6 bases, with 12 bases between. The CDR3 loop spans 12 amino acids. CDR3 sequence: CASSLQGLEQYF. For the CDR3, the DNA is TGCGCCAGCAGTTTACAGGGCCTCGAGCAGTACTTC. Looking up the rest from reference TRBV5-1 and TRBJ2-7 gives the full variable domain: KAGVTQTPRYLIKTRGQQVTLSCSPISGHRSVSWYQQTPGQGLQFLFEYFSETQRNKGNFPGRFSGRQFSNSRSEMNVSTLELGDSALYLCASSLQGLEQYFGPGTRLTVT.

This clonotype was detected a few times. The V gene is TRBV20-1, the J gene TRBJ2-3; D is undetermined. The CDR3 runs to 15 residues. V dropped 4 bases and J dropped 0 bases, with 14 bases sitting between them. Germline values: CDR1 DFQATT, CDR2 SNEGSKA (reference sequence). For the CDR3, the DNA is TGCAGTGCTACGCTGGAACATATTAGCACAGATACGCAGTATTTT. Amino acids: CSATLEHISTDTQYF.

This clonotype was seen more than once but under ten times. This rearrangement joins TRBV15 to TRBJ2-2, with 9 nucleotides matching TRBD2. V dropped 1 base and J dropped 1; count of bases not matched to a gene: 7. There are 18 residues in the CDR3. Germline loops: CDR1 LNHNV, CDR2 YYDKDF (reference sequence). The CDR3 DNA is TGTGCCACCAGCAGAGGTGGTAGCGGGAGAGGGAACACCGGGGAGCTGTTTTTT. Its translation is CATSRGGSGRGNTGELFF.

This clonotype was observed a few times. CDR3 sequence: CSARGAGIETQYF. For the CDR3, the DNA is TGCAGTGCTAGAGGGGCAGGGATAGAGACCCAGTACTTC. The gene calls are TRBV20-1 and TRBJ2-5; tentatively, D is TRBD1 (5 bases). Trimming removed 1 base from V and 4 bases from J, with 10 bases in between. The CDR3 length is 13 residues. Germline V CDR1 and CDR2: DFQATT, SNEGSKA (reference sequence).

The chain is built from TRBV4-2 and TRBJ2-1; TRBD2 matches at 12 bases. This CDR3 is 16 amino acids long. The germline V gene encodes CDR1 LGHNA and CDR2 YNFKEQ. Trimming at V came to 4 bases and at J to 2 bases, leaving 3 bases not matched to a gene. The CDR3 DNA is TGTGCCAGCAGCCGGACTAGCGGGGCTACCTACAATGAGCAGTTCTTC. As protein: CASSRTSGATYNEQFF.

The genes are TRBV12-3 or TRBV12-4 and TRBJ2-6, with 11 bases fitting TRBD1. The CDR3 totals 18 residues. The V gene end was trimmed by 3 bases and the J gene end by 0 bases; junction bases not matched to a gene: 4. The CDR3 coding sequence is TGTGCCAGCAGTTTGGACAGGGGGCTAATCTCTGGGGCCAACGTCCTGACTTTC. Its translation is CASSLDRGLISGANVLTF.

The V and J genes are TRBV3-1 and TRBJ2-5, with TRBD2 matching over 13 bases. This CDR3 has 16 residues. Germline CDR1 and CDR2: LGHDT and YNNKEL (reference sequence). Germline trimming cut 3 bases from V and 1 base from J; bases unmatched to any gene: 2. Here the CDR3 reads CASSQRTSGGQETQYF. The CDR3 DNA reads as TGTGCCAGCAGCCAGCGGACTAGCGGGGGCCAAGAGACCCAGTACTTC.

The chain employs TRBV9 and TRBJ2-2; TRBD1 matches 10 bases. CDR3 size: 15 residues. Germline V lookup: CDR1 SGDLS, CDR2 YYNGEE. V was pared by 4 bases and J by 6 bases, with 6 bases of the junction left unmatched. CDR3 in amino acids: CASSTRTGGPGELFF. DNA for the CDR3: TGTGCCAGCAGCACCCGGACAGGGGGTCCCGGGGAGCTGTTTTTT. The entire variable domain, with the rest obtained from reference TRBV9 and TRBJ2-2, is as follows: DSGVTQTPKHLITATGQRVTLRCSPRSGDLSVYWYQQSLDQGLQFLIQYYNGEERAKGNILERFSAQQFPDLHSELNLSSLELGDSALYFCASSTRTGGPGELFFGEGSRLTVL.

V gene TRBV5-1 combines with J gene TRBJ2-5; weak D call: TRBD2 (5 bases). The CDR3 length is 14 residues. Trimming pared 4 bases from V and 2 bases from J, leaving 12 bases between. Germline V lookup: CDR1 SGHRS, CDR2 YFSETQ. The chain's CDR3 is CASSPRLSQETQYF. In nucleotides, the CDR3 is TGCGCCAGCAGCCCCCGACTATCACAAGAGACCCAGTACTTC.

The chain links TRBV7-3 to TRBJ2-7; TRBD2 matches 7 bases. The V gene end was trimmed by 5 bases and the J gene end by 2 bases; junction bases not matched to a gene: 9. The CDR3 is made up of 15 amino acids. Germline V gives CDR1 SGHTA, CDR2 FQGTGA. The CDR3 region has the DNA TGTGCCAGCAGCCCAAATGGGGGGGTTACCTACGAGCAGTACTTC. It is translated as CASSPNGGVTYEQYF. The full variable domain, in which reference TRBV7-3 and TRBJ2-7 provide the parts outside the CDR3, is GAGVSQTPSNKVTEKGKYVELRCDPISGHTALYWYRQSLGQGPEFLIYFQGTGAADDSGLPNDRFFAVRPEGSVSTLKIQRTERGDSAVYLCASSPNGGVTYEQYFGPGTRLTVT.

The chain combines TRBV24-1 with TRBJ2-2, with no clear D. Trimming took 5 bases from V and 4 from J, leaving 13 bases between them. From germline, CDR1 is KGHDR and CDR2 SFDVKD. This CDR3 region has 15 residues. CDR3 nucleotides: TGTGCCACCAGTGTAGGTGGATGGAGCACCGGGGAGCTGTTTTTT. Protein: CATSVGGWSTGELFF.

V gene TRBV7-8 combines with J gene TRBJ2-2; D may be TRBD1 (5 bases). Germline CDR1 is SGHVS and CDR2 is FQNEAQ. The CDR3 is made up of 18 amino acids. The V end lost 3 bases, the J end lost 6 bases, and 23 bases lay between the germline ends. CDR3 in DNA: TGTGCCAGCAGCTTTAAGTCGGCAGGGAAAATCGATCCCGGGGAGCTGTTTTTT. Translation gives CASSFKSAGKIDPGELFF.

This chain joins TRBV5-4 and TRBJ2-5; D possibly matches TRBD1 or TRBD2 (5 bases each). The germline V gene encodes CDR1 SGHNT and CDR2 YYREEE (reference sequence). Trimming stripped 0 bases from V and 2 bases from J, with 14 bases between. The CDR3 spans 16 residues. The CDR3 loop reads CASSLAPGSSQETQYF. The DNA of the CDR3 is TGTGCCAGCAGCTTGGCACCAGGGAGTTCGCAAGAGACCCAGTACTTC.

This clonotype was picked up a small number of times. The V gene is TRBV2, the J gene TRBJ1-5, with D possibly TRBD1 on 5 matching bases. Germline values: CDR1 SNHLY, CDR2 FYNNEI. This CDR3 has 16 residues. With 6 bases removed from V and 6 bases from J, the gap between germline ends came to 21 bases. CDR3: CASSINLGRPGQPQHF. The CDR3 DNA reads TGTGCCAGCAGCATAAACCTGGGACGGCCCGGTCAGCCCCAGCATTTT.

This clonotype was observed a few times. The chain combines TRBV7-6 with TRBJ2-7; 7 bases fit TRBD1. Germline lookup yields CDR1 SGHVS and CDR2 FNYEAQ. V shed 4 bases and J 6 bases; nucleotides not matched to a gene: 3. The CDR3 consists of 12 residues. Written as DNA, the CDR3 is TGTGCCAGCAGCTCCCGACAGGGCGAGCAGTACTTC. This encodes CASSSRQGEQYF.

This clonotype was seen just once. This may be a read error: a much more frequent sequence differs by one nucleotide. The gene calls are TRBV28 and TRBJ2-7; D gene uncertain. This CDR3 has 13 residues. Trimming took off 3 bases at V and 0 bases at J, with 6 bases between the two ends. Germline CDR1 and CDR2: MDHEN and SYDVKM. CDR3 protein: CASSFSSSYEQYF. In nucleotides, the CDR3 is TGTGCCAGCAGTTTCTCGAGCTCCTACGAGCAGTACTTC.

The J gene is TRBJ2-1, the V gene TRBV5-6; TRBD2 matches at 8 bases. With 0 bases clipped from V and 2 bases from J, the junction kept 1 base outside the gene matches. Germline V gives CDR1 SGHDT, CDR2 YYEEEE. The CDR3 length is 15 residues. DNA for the CDR3: TGTGCCAGCAGCTTGGTAGCGGGACCCTACAATGAGCAGTTCTTC. Its protein product is CASSLVAGPYNEQFF.

V is TRBV6-4 and J is TRBJ2-7; no clear D. CDR1 MRHNA and CDR2 SNTAGT come from the germline V gene. The CDR3 has 16 residues. V was shortened by 2 bases and J by 3 bases, with 17 bases between the two germline ends. The CDR3 region has the DNA TGTGCCAGCAGTGACACCCGGGCCCCGGTTGGCTACGAGCAGTACTTC. It codes for CASSDTRAPVGYEQYF.

This clonotype was counted a few times. V gene TRBV7-9 combines with J gene TRBJ2-7; D not resolved. This CDR3 has 13 residues. Per the germline V gene, CDR1 is SEHNR and CDR2 is FQNEAQ (reference sequence). V lost 3 bases, J lost 2 bases, and 8 bases lay in between. This CDR3 reads CASSFVGAYEQYF. As DNA, the CDR3 is TGTGCCAGCAGCTTTGTCGGAGCCTACGAGCAGTACTTC.

The V gene is TRBV11-3, the J gene TRBJ2-3, with D perhaps assigned TRBD1 or TRBD2 (5 bases each). There are 16 residues in the CDR3. V lost 2 bases and J lost 3, with 15 bases in between. Germline V lookup: CDR1 SGHNT, CDR2 YENEEA. CDR3 loop: CASSLKFGALTDTQYF. The CDR3 bases are TGTGCCAGCAGCTTAAAATTCGGGGCTCTAACAGATACGCAGTATTTT.

This clonotype was recorded a few times. This chain links TRBV28 with TRBJ2-3, with TRBD1 identical over 7 bases. This CDR3 is 16 amino acids long. The ends lost 5 bases at V and 10 bases at J; junction bases unmatched: 18. Germline values: CDR1 MDHEN, CDR2 SYDVKM. The CDR3 region is CASSTARTGQAPPQYF. The CDR3 DNA reads as TGTGCCAGCAGTACAGCACGGACAGGTCAGGCCCCTCCGCAGTATTTT.

This clonotype has a handful of counts. This chain links TRBV28 with TRBJ2-1; possibly TRBD2 for D (6 bases). The V gene lost 9 bases and the J gene lost 5 bases, with 17 bases spanning the gap. The CDR3 length is 14 residues. Germline V gives CDR1 MDHEN, CDR2 SYDVKM. In DNA, the CDR3 is TGTGCCAGTCGCGGAGGGTGGGACCACAATGAGCAGTTCTTC. It translates to CASRGGWDHNEQFF.

The V call is TRBV27, the J call TRBJ2-3; D is unresolved. Deletions cut 6 bases from V and 5 bases from J, with 9 bases between. Germline CDR1 is MNHEY and CDR2 is SMNVEV (reference sequence). The CDR3 runs 12 residues. Here the CDR3 DNA reads TGTGCCAGCAGGGGAATAGAAGATACGCAGTATTTT. It translates to CASRGIEDTQYF.

Concerning this clonotype: At one end the junction does not follow the germline gene, possibly because of a read error. This chain uses TRBV2 with TRBJ2-1; 11 bases align to TRBD2. The germline CDR1 and CDR2 sequences are SNHLY and FYNNEI. The CDR3 sequence is 14 residues long. The CDR3 loop reads CASSEALAGGFMIF. As DNA, the CDR3 is TGTGCCAGCAGTGAAGCCCTAGCGGGAGGCTTCATGATCTTC.

V gene TRBV7-9 combines with J gene TRBJ2-3, with 9 nucleotides matching TRBD2. J gave up 5 bases and V 5 bases, and 5 bases lay outside the gene matches. The CDR3 sequence is 14 residues long. Germline CDR1 is SEHNR and CDR2 is FQNEAQ (reference sequence). The CDR3 region has the DNA TGTGCCAGCAGCCGTGGACTAGCGATAGATACGCAGTATTTT. Its translation is CASSRGLAIDTQYF.

This clonotype was observed a few times. The V and J genes are TRBV20-1 and TRBJ1-6, with TRBD1 as a possible D gene (6 bases). Germline-derived CDR1 and CDR2 are DFQATT and SNEGSKA (reference sequence). The V end was cut by 3 bases, the J end by 10 bases, with 16 bases between. The CDR3 has 14 residues. DNA for the CDR3: TGCAGTGCTAGGGAGGGACACAGGCCCTCACCCCTCCACTTT. Amino acids: CSAREGHRPSPLHF.

This clonotype was recorded at least ten times. The chain combines TRBV12-3 or TRBV12-4 with TRBJ2-7; D not certain. Between the trimmed V and J ends, which lost 1 base and 0 bases, there was a span of 4 bases. The CDR3 runs to 13 residues. CDR3 nucleotides: TGTGCCAGCAGTTTAGACATCTCCTACGAGCAGTACTTC. Translating it yields CASSLDISYEQYF.

This clonotype was seen more than once but under ten times. The chain is built from TRBV7-9 and TRBJ2-6; D is unresolved. The germline V gene encodes CDR1 SEHNR and CDR2 FQNEAQ (reference sequence). This CDR3 spans 17 amino acids. Trimming pared 0 bases from V and 0 bases from J, leaving 9 bases between. The DNA of the CDR3 is TGTGCCAGCAGCTTAGCGGCAGGCCTCTCTGGGGCCAACGTCCTGACTTTC. Its translation: CASSLAAGLSGANVLTF.

The rearrangement joins TRBV28 to TRBJ1-5; 11 positions match TRBD1. The CDR3 covers 16 residues. The V and J ends lost 6 bases and 4 bases, in that order; junction bases with no gene match: 8. Germline V lookup: CDR1 MDHEN, CDR2 SYDVKM. CDR3 loop: CASRQPGQGGNQPQHF. The CDR3 DNA sequence: TGTGCCAGCAGACAACCGGGACAGGGGGGGAATCAGCCCCAGCATTTT. Full variable domain (remainder filled in from reference TRBV28 and TRBJ1-5): DVKVTQSSRYLVKRTGEKVFLECVQDMDHENMFWYRQDPGLGLRLIYFSYDVKMKEKGDIPEGYSVSREKKERFSLILESASTNQTSMYLCASRQPGQGGNQPQHFGDGTRLSIL.